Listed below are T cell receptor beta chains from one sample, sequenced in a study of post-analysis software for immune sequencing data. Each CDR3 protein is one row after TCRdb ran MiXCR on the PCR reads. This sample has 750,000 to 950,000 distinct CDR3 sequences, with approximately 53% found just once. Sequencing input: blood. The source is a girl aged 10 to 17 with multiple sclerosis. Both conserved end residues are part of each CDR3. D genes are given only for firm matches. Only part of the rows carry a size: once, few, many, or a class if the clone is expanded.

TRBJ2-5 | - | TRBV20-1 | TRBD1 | TGCAGTGCCAACCCGGGACAGGGGAAGGAGCAGTACTTC | CSANPGQGKEQYF
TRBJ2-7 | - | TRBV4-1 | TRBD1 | TGCGCCAGCAGCCACGTTCGAACGGACAGGGGTTCCTACGAGCAGTACTTC | CASSHVRTDRGSYEQYF
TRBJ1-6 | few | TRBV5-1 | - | TGCGCCAGCAGCTTGGAGATGGGCTCCTATAATTCACCCCTCCACTTT | CASSLEMGSYNSPLHF
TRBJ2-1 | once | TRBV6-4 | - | TGTGCCAGCAGTGACCAAGGTGGCCACAATGAGCAGTTCTTC | CASSDQGGHNEQFF
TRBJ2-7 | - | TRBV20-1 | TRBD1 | TGCAGTGCTAAGGGACAGGGGCGCTACGAGCAGTACTTC | CSAKGQGRYEQYF
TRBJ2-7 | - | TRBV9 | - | TGTGCCAGCAGCGTAGGCGGGGCCTACTACGAGCAGTACTTC | CASSVGGAYYEQYF
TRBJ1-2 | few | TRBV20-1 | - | TGCAGTGCTCAAAATCAGATGTCATCTAACTATGGCTACACCTTC | CSAQNQMSSNYGYTF
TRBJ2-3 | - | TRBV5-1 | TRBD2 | TGCGCCAGCAGCTTGGAGCCTAGCGGGAAGGATACGCAGTATTTT | CASSLEPSGKDTQYF
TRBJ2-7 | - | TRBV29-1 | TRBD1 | TGCAGCGTCGTACAGGGGGCCGGCGAGCAGTACTTC | CSVVQGAGEQYF
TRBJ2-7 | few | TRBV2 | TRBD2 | TGTGCCAGCAGCCTGGGAGGGAGGTTCGAGCAGTACTTC | CASSLGGRFEQYF
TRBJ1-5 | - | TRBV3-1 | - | TGTGCCAGCAGCCGTAACGGACAGAGCAATCAGCCCCAGCATTTT | CASSRNGQSNQPQHF
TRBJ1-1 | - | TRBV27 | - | TGTGCCAGCAGTTTCCTGGGGGGGGAGGGAGCTTTCTTT | CASSFLGGEGAFF
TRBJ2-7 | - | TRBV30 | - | TGTGCCTGGAGTGTACTGGCAGGGCCCCGAGGTGGGCAGTACTTC | CAWSVLAGPRGGQYF
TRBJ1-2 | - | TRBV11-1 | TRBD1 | TGTGCCAGCAGCCGCCGGACAGGGAACTATGGCTACACCTTC | CASSRRTGNYGYTF
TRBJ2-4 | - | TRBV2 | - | TGTGCCAGCAGTGGCCGCGACAGGGCCAAAAACATTCAGTACTTC | CASSGRDRAKNIQYF
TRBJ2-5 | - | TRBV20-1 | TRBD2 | TGCAGTGCTAATAGCGGGGGCCGTATCCAAGAGACCCAGTACTTC | CSANSGGRIQETQYF
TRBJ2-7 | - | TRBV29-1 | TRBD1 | TGCAGCGTCAGGCGACAGGGGGCGTTCCACGAGCAGTACTTC | CSVRRQGAFHEQYF